The entry below describes one TCR beta chain. This sample is drawn from a study of blood T cell repertoires in COVID-19. Study in general: Acute-phase and convalescent COVID-19 samples originated in the United States, Italy and Spain. PBMCs, B-cell-depleted T cells, or T cells were the source of the cDNA or gDNA that made up the material.

The CDR3 consists of 14 residues. Germline CDR1 reads SNHLY; CDR2 reads FYNNEI. V lost 2 bases and J 2 bases, leaving 7 bases between the germline ends. Profiled with immunoSEQ multiplex PCR; TCRdb holds only in-frame clones, not every one. Of about 160,000 clones in the sample, 85% to 95% are singletons; the top ten hold approximately 2%. This receptor was obtained from a woman aged 60-70 years with COVID-19, enrolled during active disease. The specimen was peripheral blood. The chain couples TRBV2 to TRBJ1-5; D unclear. The CDR3 sequence: CASSESPGNQPQHF. The CDR3 DNA reads TGTGCCAGCAGTGAATCCCCAGGCAATCAGCCCCAGCATTTT.